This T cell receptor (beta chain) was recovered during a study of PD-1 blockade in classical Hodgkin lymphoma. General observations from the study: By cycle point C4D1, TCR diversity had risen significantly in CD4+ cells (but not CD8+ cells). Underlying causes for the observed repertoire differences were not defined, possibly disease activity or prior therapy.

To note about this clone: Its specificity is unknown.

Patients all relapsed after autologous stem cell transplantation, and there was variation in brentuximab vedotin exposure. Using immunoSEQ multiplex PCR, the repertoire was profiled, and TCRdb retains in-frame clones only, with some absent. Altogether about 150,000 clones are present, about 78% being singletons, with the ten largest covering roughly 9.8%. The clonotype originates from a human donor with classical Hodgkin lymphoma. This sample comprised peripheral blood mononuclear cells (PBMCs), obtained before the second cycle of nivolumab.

Here the CDR3 reads CASSTANYGYTF. The CDR3 DNA reads TGTGCCAGCTCAACAGCTAACTATGGCTACACCTTC. This chain connects TRBV18 to TRBJ1-2; D gene ambiguous. The CDR3 is made up of 12 amino acids. The V end was cut by 5 bases, the J end by 0 bases, with 4 bases between. The V gene's germline CDR1 is KGHSH and CDR2 LQKENI. The whole variable domain, remainder taken from reference TRBV18 and TRBJ1-2, is NAGVMQNPRHLVRRRGQEARLRCSPMKGHSHVYWYRQLPEEGLKFMVYLQKENIIDESGMPKERFSAEFPKEGPSILRIQQVVRGDSAAYFCASSTANYGYTFGSGTRLTVV.